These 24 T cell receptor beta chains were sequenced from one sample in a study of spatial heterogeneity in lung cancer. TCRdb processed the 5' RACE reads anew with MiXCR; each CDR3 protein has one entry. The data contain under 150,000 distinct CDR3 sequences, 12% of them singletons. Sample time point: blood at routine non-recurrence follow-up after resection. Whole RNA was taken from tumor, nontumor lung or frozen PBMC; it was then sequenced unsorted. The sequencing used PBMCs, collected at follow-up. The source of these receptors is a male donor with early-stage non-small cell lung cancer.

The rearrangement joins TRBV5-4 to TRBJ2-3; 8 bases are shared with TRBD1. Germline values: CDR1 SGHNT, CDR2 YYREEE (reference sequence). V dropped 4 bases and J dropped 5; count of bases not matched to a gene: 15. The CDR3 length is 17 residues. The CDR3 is CASSPQPADRGRDTQYF. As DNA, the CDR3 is TGTGCCAGCAGCCCCCAACCGGCTGACAGGGGCAGAGATACGCAGTATTTT.

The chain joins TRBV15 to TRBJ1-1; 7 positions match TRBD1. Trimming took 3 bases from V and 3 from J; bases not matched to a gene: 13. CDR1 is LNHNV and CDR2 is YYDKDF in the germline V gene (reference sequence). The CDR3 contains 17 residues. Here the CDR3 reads CATSSPLTGVEDTEAFF. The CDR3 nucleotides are TGTGCCACCAGCAGCCCACTTACAGGGGTCGAGGACACTGAAGCTTTCTTT.

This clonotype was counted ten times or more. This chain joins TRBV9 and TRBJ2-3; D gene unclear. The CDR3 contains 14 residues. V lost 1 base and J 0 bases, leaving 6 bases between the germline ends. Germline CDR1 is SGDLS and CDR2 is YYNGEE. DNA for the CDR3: TGTGCCAGCAGCGTATGGAGAAGCACAGATACGCAGTATTTT. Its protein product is CASSVWRSTDTQYF.

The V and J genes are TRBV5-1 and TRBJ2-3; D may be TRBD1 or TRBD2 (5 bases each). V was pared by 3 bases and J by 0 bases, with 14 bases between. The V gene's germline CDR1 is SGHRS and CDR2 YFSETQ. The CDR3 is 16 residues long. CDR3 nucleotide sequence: TGCGCCAGCAGCTGGGGGAGAAGCGGTAGCACAGATACGCAGTATTTT. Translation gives CASSWGRSGSTDTQYF.

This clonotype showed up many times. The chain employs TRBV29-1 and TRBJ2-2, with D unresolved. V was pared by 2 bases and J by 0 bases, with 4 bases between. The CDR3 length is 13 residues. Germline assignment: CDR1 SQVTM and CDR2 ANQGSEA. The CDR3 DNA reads TGCAGCGTTGAACAGCCGAACACCGGGGAGCTGTTTTTT. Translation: CSVEQPNTGELFF.

The CDR3 DNA is TGTGCCAGTAGTAACCATCCGACCTACGAGCAGTACTTC. It codes for CASSNHPTYEQYF. The rearrangement joins TRBV19 to TRBJ2-7; D is ambiguous. V shed 4 bases and J shed 2 bases, with 9 bases lying between them. The CDR3 is 13 amino acids. Germline assignment: CDR1 LNHDA and CDR2 SQIVND (reference sequence).

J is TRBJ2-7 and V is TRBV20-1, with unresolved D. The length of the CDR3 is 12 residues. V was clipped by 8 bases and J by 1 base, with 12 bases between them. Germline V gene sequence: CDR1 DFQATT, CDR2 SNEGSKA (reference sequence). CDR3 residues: CSILRDSYEQYF. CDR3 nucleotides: TGCAGTATCCTAAGGGATTCCTACGAGCAGTACTTC.

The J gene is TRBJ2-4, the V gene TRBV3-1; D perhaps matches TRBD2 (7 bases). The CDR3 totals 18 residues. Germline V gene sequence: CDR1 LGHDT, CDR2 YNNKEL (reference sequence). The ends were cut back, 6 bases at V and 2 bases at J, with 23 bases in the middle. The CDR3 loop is CASRRGEGRGATKNIQYF. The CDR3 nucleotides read TGTGCCAGCAGGCGAGGGGAAGGTCGGGGGGCGACCAAAAACATTCAGTACTTC. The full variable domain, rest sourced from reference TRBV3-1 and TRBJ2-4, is DTAVSQTPKYLVTQMGNDKSIKCEQNLGHDTMYWYKQDSKKFLKIMFSYNNKELIINETVPNRFSPKSPDKAHLNLHINSLELGDSAVYFCASRRGEGRGATKNIQYFGAGTRLSVL.

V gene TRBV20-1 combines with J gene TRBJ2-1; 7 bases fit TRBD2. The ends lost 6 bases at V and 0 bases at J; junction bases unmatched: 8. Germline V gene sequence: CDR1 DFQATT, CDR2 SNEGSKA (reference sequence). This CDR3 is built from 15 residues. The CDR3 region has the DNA TGCAGTGCGAGGGCGGGAGCCAGCTCCTACAATGAGCAGTTCTTC. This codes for CSARAGASSYNEQFF.

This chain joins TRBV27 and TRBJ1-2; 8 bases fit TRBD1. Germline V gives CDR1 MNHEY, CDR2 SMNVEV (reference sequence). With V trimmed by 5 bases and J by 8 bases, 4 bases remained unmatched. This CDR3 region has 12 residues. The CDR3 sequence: CASSPTGAGYTF. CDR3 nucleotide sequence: TGTGCCAGCAGTCCGACAGGGGCCGGCTACACCTTC.

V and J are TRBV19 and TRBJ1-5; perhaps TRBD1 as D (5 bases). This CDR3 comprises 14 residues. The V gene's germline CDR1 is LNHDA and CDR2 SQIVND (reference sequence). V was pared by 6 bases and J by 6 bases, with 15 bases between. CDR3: CASSSVGGTQPQHF. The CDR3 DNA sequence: TGTGCCAGTAGCTCGGTGGGGGGGACTCAGCCCCAGCATTTT.

The CDR3, as DNA: TGCAGTGCTAGAGATCTGGGGGGACAGGTGGCCTACGAGCAGTACTTC. Its protein product is CSARDLGGQVAYEQYF. V is TRBV20-1 and J is TRBJ2-7; 8 bases map to TRBD1. This CDR3 has 16 residues. Trimming took 0 bases from V and 2 from J; bases not matched to a gene: 9. CDR1 and CDR2 (germline): DFQATT, SNEGSKA (reference sequence).

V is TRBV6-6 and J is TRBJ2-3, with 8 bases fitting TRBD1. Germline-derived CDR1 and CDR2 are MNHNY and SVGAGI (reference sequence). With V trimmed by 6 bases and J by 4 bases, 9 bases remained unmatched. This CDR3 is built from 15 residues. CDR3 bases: TGTGCCAGCAGCCCGGGACAGGCCCTTGCAGATACGCAGTATTTT. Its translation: CASSPGQALADTQYF.

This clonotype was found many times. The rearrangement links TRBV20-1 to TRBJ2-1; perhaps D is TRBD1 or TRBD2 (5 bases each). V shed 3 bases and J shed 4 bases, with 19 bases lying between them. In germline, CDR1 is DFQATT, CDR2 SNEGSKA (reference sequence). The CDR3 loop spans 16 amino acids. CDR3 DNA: TGCAGTGCTAGGCCCGTAGGAGGACAAACATACAATGAGCAGTTCTTC. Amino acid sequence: CSARPVGGQTYNEQFF.

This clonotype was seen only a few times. CDR3 in amino acids: CASSPYTSGLQFF. CDR3 in DNA: TGTGCCAGCAGTCCGTATACTAGCGGGCTGCAGTTCTTC. The chain has TRBV12-3 or TRBV12-4 and TRBJ2-1; 9 bases line up with TRBD2. The CDR3 covers 13 residues. The V and J ends lost 5 bases and 12 bases, in that order; junction bases with no gene match: 8.

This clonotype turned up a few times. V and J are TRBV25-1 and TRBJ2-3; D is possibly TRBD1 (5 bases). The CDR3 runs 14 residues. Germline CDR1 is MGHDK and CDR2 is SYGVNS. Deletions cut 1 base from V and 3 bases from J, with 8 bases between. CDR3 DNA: TGTGCCAGCAGTGAATGGTCAGGGACAGATACGCAGTATTTT. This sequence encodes CASSEWSGTDTQYF. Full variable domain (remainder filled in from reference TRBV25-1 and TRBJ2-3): EADIYQTPRYLVIGTGKKITLECSQTMGHDKMYWYQQDPGMELHLIHYSYGVNSTEKGDLSSESTVSRIRTEHFPLTLESARPSHTSQYLCASSEWSGTDTQYFGPGTRLTVL.

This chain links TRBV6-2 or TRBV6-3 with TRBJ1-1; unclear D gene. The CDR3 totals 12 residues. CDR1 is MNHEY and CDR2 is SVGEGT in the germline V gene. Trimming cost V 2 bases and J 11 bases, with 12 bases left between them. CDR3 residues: CASSYPAAGAFF. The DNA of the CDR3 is TGTGCCAGCAGTTACCCCGCCGCCGGGGCTTTCTTT.

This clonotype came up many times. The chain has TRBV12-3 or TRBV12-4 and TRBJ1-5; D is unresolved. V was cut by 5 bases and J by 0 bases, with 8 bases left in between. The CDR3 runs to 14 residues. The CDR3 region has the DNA TGTGCCAGCAGTGACGGGAATAGCAATCAGCCCCAGCATTTT. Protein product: CASSDGNSNQPQHF.

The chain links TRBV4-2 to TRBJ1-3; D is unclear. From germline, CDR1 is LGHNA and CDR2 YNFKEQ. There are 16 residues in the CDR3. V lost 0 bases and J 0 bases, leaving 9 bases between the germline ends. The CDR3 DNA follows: TGTGCCAGCAGCCAAGAGGGCACCTACTCTGGAAACACCATATATTTT. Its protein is CASSQEGTYSGNTIYF.

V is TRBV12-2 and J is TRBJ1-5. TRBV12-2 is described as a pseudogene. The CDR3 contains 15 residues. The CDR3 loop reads CASRLADTRRQPQHF. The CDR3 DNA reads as TGTGCAAGTCGCTTAGCGGATACCAGGAGGCAGCCCCAGCATTTT.

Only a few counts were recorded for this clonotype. This chain's CDR3 is CASSLPPQTSGGGTQYF. CDR3 sequence (DNA): TGCGCCAGCAGCCTACCACCCCAGACTAGCGGGGGGGGGACCCAGTACTTC. The chain joins TRBV4-1 to TRBJ2-5; 14 bases line up with TRBD2. Germline V gene data show CDR1 as MGHRA and CDR2 as YSYEKL. V shed 4 bases, J shed 7 bases, and the junction held 11 bases outside the gene matches. There are 17 residues in the CDR3.

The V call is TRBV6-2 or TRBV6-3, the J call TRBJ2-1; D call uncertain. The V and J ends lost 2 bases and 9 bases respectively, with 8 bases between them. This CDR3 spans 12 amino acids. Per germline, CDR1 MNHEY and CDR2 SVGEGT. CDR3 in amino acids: CASSYGPLEQFF. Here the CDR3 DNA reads TGTGCCAGCAGTTACGGACCCCTTGAGCAGTTCTTC.

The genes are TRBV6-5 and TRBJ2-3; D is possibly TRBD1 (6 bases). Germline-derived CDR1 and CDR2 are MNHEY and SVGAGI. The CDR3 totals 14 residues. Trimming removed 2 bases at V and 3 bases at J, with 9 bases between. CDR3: CASSYDQGTDTQYF. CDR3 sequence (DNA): TGTGCCAGCAGTTACGATCAGGGGACAGATACGCAGTATTTT.

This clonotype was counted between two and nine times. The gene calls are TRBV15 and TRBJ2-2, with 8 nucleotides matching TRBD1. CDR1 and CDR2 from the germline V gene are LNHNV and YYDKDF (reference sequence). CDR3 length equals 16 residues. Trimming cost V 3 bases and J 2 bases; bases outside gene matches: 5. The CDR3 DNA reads TGTGCCACCAGCAGCAGACAGGGGCAAAACACCGGGGAGCTGTTTTTT. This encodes CATSSRQGQNTGELFF.